This T cell receptor beta chain was observed in a study of Graves' ophthalmopathy and Graves' hyperthyroidism. Findings and limits, study-wide: A 13-signature model separated ophthalmopathy from stable hyperthyroidism, almost 90% sensitivity, 81.08% specificity. The model predicted progression of ophthalmopathy with a sensitivity of about 68%, and its specificity was under 75%.

Beta-chain TCR CDR3 regions were amplified from RNA transcripts. Second-round multiplex PCR came after a first-round RT-PCR that employed HTBI primers. TCRdb reprocessed the multiplex PCR reads via MiXCR and lists one record per CDR3 protein. The sample holds 24,000 or so distinct CDR3 sequences, 45% to 60% seen once. Being free of ophthalmopathy for 18 months of follow-up defined stable hyperthyroidism. Hyperthyroidism patients were newly diagnosed, under 2 months' duration, aged 18 to 65. This clonotype was seen repeatedly, ten times or more. Its specificity is unknown. Sequencing used peripheral blood. The clonotype comes from an adult woman with stable Graves' hyperthyroidism.

CDR3 coding DNA: TGTGCCTGGATTTCAGGGATTCTGCGCTATGGCTACACCTTC. Translated: CAWISGILRYGYTF. The V gene is TRBV30, the J gene TRBJ1-2, with a possible D match to TRBD1 (5 bases). Germline CDR1 GTSNPN, CDR2 SVGIG (reference sequence). The length of the CDR3 is 14 residues. V dropped 4 bases and J dropped 4 bases, with 16 bases sitting between them.